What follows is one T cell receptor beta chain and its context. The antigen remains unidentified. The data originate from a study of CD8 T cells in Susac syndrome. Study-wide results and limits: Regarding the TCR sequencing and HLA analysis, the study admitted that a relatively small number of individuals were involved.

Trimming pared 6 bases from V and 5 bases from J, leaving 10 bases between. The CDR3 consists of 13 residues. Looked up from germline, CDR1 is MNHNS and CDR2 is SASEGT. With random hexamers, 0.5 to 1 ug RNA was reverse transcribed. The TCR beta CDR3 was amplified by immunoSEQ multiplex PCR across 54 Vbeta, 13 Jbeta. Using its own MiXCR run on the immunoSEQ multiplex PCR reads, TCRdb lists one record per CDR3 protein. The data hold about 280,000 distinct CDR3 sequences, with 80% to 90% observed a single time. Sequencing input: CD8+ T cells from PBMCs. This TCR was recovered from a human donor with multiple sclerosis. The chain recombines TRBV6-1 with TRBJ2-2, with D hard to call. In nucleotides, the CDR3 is TGTGCCAGCAGACAATCTTGGACCGGGGAGCTGTTTTTT. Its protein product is CASRQSWTGELFF.